One and the same sample provided the 28 T cell receptor beta chains below, sequenced in a study of CD8+CD57+ T cells in acquired aplastic anemia. Previously, flow cytometry had revealed CD8+CD57+ cell expansion in the patients chosen for sequencing. Investigators profiled TCR beta VDJ and CDR3 from genomic DNA template. TCRdb used MiXCR to reprocess the reads, holding one entry per CDR3 protein. Among fewer than 85,000 distinct CDR3 sequences listed, 60% to 75% were seen once. Sequenced sample: sorted CD4+, CD8+, or CD8+CD57+ T cells (not recorded which) from PBMCs. Receptors originate from a human donor with aplastic anemia.

Comment on this clonotype: At one boundary the junction diverges from the germline segment, which might be a read error. The chain carries TRBV24-1 and TRBJ2-2; possible D gene TRBD2, 5 bases. Germline V gene data show CDR1 as KGHDR and CDR2 as SFDVKD. The CDR3 contains 15 residues. This CDR3 reads CATSEGMGNTGELLF. CDR3 nucleotide sequence: TGTGCCACCAGTGAAGGGATGGGGAACACCGGGGAGCTGCTTTTT.

The chain couples TRBV20-1 to TRBJ1-6; D unresolved. Trimming took off 0 bases at V and 0 bases at J, with 9 bases between the two ends. Per germline, CDR1 DFQATT and CDR2 SNEGSKA (reference sequence). This CDR3 has 16 amino acids. CDR3: CSARDGLSSYNSPLHF. The DNA of the CDR3 is TGCAGTGCTAGAGATGGGTTAAGCTCCTATAATTCACCCCTCCACTTT.

The gene calls are TRBV7-2 and TRBJ2-5; TRBD1 or TRBD2 may be the D gene (6 bases each). Germline V gives CDR1 SGHTA, CDR2 FQGNSA. V was clipped by 6 bases and J by 5 bases, with 10 bases between them. The length of the CDR3 is 12 residues. CDR3 protein: CASRGGGETQYF. The DNA of the CDR3 is TGTGCCAGCAGGGGGGGCGGGGAGACCCAGTACTTC.

This chain uses TRBV5-1 with TRBJ2-1; TRBD1 agrees at 8 bases. The CDR3 is 14 residues long. V gave up 5 bases and J gave up 5 bases; unmatched junction bases: 6. Germline V gives CDR1 SGHRS, CDR2 YFSETQ. The CDR3 DNA is TGCGCCAGCAGTTTAGGGACAGGAAACAATGAGCAGTTCTTC. The encoded protein is CASSLGTGNNEQFF.

The rearrangement joins TRBV5-4 to TRBJ1-6; TRBD1 is a possible D gene (5 bases). Trimming took 4 bases from V and 4 from J, leaving 12 bases between them. The germline V gene encodes CDR1 SGHNT and CDR2 YYREEE (reference sequence). This CDR3 has 15 amino acids. CDR3 DNA sequence: TGTGCCAGCAGCATAGACAGCTCTTATAATTCACCCCTCCACTTT. It specifies CASSIDSSYNSPLHF.

The gene calls are TRBV20-1 and TRBJ2-2, with D perhaps TRBD2 (5 bases). CDR1 is DFQATT, CDR2 SNEGSKA, per germline (reference sequence). The CDR3 spans 13 residues. Deletions cut 6 bases from V and 4 bases from J, with 12 bases between. The CDR3 reads CSAPQEVTGELFF. In nucleotides, the CDR3 is TGCAGTGCCCCCCAGGAGGTCACCGGGGAGCTGTTTTTT.

This clonotype has just a few counts. The CDR3: CSARRTGTGELFF. Written as DNA, the CDR3 is TGCAGTGCTAGGCGGACGGGCACCGGGGAGCTGTTTTTT. The chain employs TRBV20-1 and TRBJ2-2; D gene unclear. The germline V gene has CDR1 DFQATT and CDR2 SNEGSKA (reference sequence). CDR3 length: 13 residues. Trimming stripped 3 bases from V and 4 bases from J, with 9 bases between.

This clonotype has just a few counts. This sequence joins TRBV20-1 and TRBJ2-7; 9 nucleotides agree with TRBD1. The V gene end was trimmed by 6 bases and the J gene end by 2 bases; junction bases not matched to a gene: 5. The length of the CDR3 is 13 residues. Germline CDR1 is DFQATT and CDR2 is SNEGSKA (reference sequence). The CDR3 DNA reads as TGCAGTGCAGAGACAGGGGGTACCTACGAGCAGTACTTC. As protein: CSAETGGTYEQYF.

The chain employs TRBV4-3 and TRBJ1-1; D possibly corresponds to TRBD1 (6 bases). The CDR3 is 14 amino acids. From germline, CDR1 is LGHNA and CDR2 YSLEER. Trimming pared 0 bases from V and 11 bases from J, leaving 16 bases between. The CDR3 bases are TGCGCCAGCAGCCAAGATTACGGGGGCCTGATCGCTTTCTTT. Its protein is CASSQDYGGLIAFF.

The gene calls are TRBV29-1 and TRBJ2-7; TRBD1 agrees at 9 bases. Looked up from germline, CDR1 is SQVTM and CDR2 is ANQGSEA. CDR3 size: 13 residues. V lost 3 bases, J lost 3 bases, and 3 bases stayed unmatched. CDR3 in DNA: TGCAGCGTTGATATGGGACAGGGCTACGAGCAGTACTTC. This sequence encodes CSVDMGQGYEQYF.

Points on this clonotype: This may come from a read error, since a much larger clone is one base off. The chain couples TRBV7-9 to TRBJ2-7; 9 bases map to TRBD1. Germline CDR1 and CDR2: SEHNR and FQNEAQ (reference sequence). V shed 4 bases, J shed 6 bases, and the junction held 7 bases outside the gene matches. This CDR3 spans 14 amino acids. The DNA of the CDR3 is TGTGCCAGCAGCTCGGATGGGACAGGGCGCGAGCAGTACTTC. It is translated as CASSSDGTGREQYF.

This chain joins TRBV12-3 or TRBV12-4 and TRBJ1-1; D is unresolved. V was shortened by 7 bases and J by 1 base, with 10 bases between the two germline ends. The CDR3 covers 13 residues. DNA of the CDR3: TGTGCCAGCAACTCTGGGCGGAACACTGAAGCTTTCTTT. The encoded protein is CASNSGRNTEAFF.

This clonotype appeared a few times. The rearrangement uses TRBV15 and TRBJ2-5; D gene unclear. CDR1 and CDR2 from the germline V gene are LNHNV and YYDKDF (reference sequence). This CDR3 spans 14 amino acids. Between the trimmed V and J ends, which lost 0 bases and 2 bases, there was a span of 7 bases. The CDR3 DNA reads as TGTGCCACCAGCAGAGACAGCCCACAAGAGACCCAGTACTTC. Its protein product is CATSRDSPQETQYF.

The chain joins TRBV2 to TRBJ2-1; 8 bases are a match to TRBD1. The V gene's germline CDR1 is SNHLY and CDR2 FYNNEI. The trim removed 1 base at V and 5 bases at J, leaving 4 bases unmatched. The CDR3 is 15 residues long. The CDR3 loop reads CASSEGTGKNNEQFF. CDR3 nucleotides: TGTGCCAGCAGTGAAGGGACAGGGAAAAACAATGAGCAGTTCTTC.

The rearrangement links TRBV2 to TRBJ1-6, with D hard to call. Germline-derived CDR1 and CDR2 are SNHLY and FYNNEI. Deletions cut 4 bases from V and 13 bases from J, with 11 bases between. The CDR3 extends over 12 amino acids. Here the CDR3 reads CASSVHSLPLHF. The CDR3 nucleotides read TGTGCCAGCAGTGTCCATTCTCTTCCCCTCCACTTT.

The chain employs TRBV7-9 and TRBJ2-1; tentatively, D is TRBD2 (6 bases). Germline V gene sequence: CDR1 SEHNR, CDR2 FQNEAQ (reference sequence). CDR3 size: 13 residues. V was trimmed by 0 bases and J by 7 bases, leaving 7 bases between them. CDR3 nucleotide sequence: TGTGCCAGCAGCTTAGCGCGGGGAAATGAGCAGTTCTTC. Amino acid sequence: CASSLARGNEQFF.

The gene calls are TRBV5-7 and TRBJ1-3; D remains ambiguous. TRBV5-7 is identified as an open reading frame with a role that is uncertain. This CDR3 is built from 15 residues. The V end was cut by 5 bases, the J end by 0 bases, with 12 bases between. The CDR3: CASSLTVSSGNTIYF. CDR3 bases: TGTGCCAGCAGTTTGACGGTTAGCTCTGGAAACACCATATATTTT.

V is TRBV5-6 and J is TRBJ2-7; 10 nucleotides agree with TRBD2. Germline loops: CDR1 SGHDT, CDR2 YYEEEE. The V gene end was trimmed by 2 bases and the J gene end by 2 bases; junction bases not matched to a gene: 4. This CDR3 is built from 15 residues. Here the CDR3 reads CASSLGTSGAYEQYF. DNA of the CDR3: TGTGCCAGCAGCTTAGGTACTAGCGGGGCCTACGAGCAGTACTTC.

The CDR3: CASSLARGGITDTQYF. CDR3 in DNA: TGTGCCAGCAGCTTAGCTCGAGGGGGAATCACAGATACGCAGTATTTT. J is TRBJ2-3 and V is TRBV7-2, with D maybe TRBD1 (6 bases). The CDR3 runs to 16 residues. Trimming took 0 bases from V and 2 from J, leaving 12 bases between them. Germline CDR1 SGHTA, CDR2 FQGNSA.

The rearrangement uses TRBV2 and TRBJ2-6; the D is unclear. Germline V gene data show CDR1 as SNHLY and CDR2 as FYNNEI. The V and J ends lost 6 bases and 6 bases respectively, with 6 bases between them. The CDR3 runs 12 residues. The CDR3, as DNA: TGTGCCAGCAGGAGAGAGGCCAACGTCCTGACTTTC. It yields the protein CASRREANVLTF.

This chain links TRBV2 with TRBJ2-3; D ambiguous. CDR1 and CDR2 (germline): SNHLY, FYNNEI. The CDR3 extends over 12 amino acids. The germline V and J ends were trimmed by 7 bases and 4 bases, with 9 bases remaining between them. The CDR3 bases are TGTGCCAGCAAAGGGCCCGCAGATACGCAGTATTTT. Translating gives CASKGPADTQYF.

This rearrangement joins TRBV10-1 to TRBJ2-7, with D tentatively TRBD2 (5 bases). Germline V gene data show CDR1 as WNHNN and CDR2 as SYGVQD (reference sequence). The V gene lost 3 bases and the J gene lost 5 bases, with 35 bases spanning the gap. This CDR3 region has 21 residues. This chain's CDR3 is CASSDVASPLFDWVVWHEQYF. CDR3 DNA sequence: TGCGCCAGCAGTGACGTGGCTAGCCCTCTGTTCGACTGGGTAGTCTGGCACGAGCAGTACTTC.

This clonotype was recorded only once. The chain recombines TRBV10-3 with TRBJ2-3, with 8 bases fitting TRBD1. The CDR3 spans 15 residues. With V trimmed by 5 bases and J by 4 bases, 8 bases remained unmatched. CDR1 and CDR2 (germline): ENHRY, SYGVKD. CDR3 residues: CAISRRQGASDTQYF. In DNA, the CDR3 is TGTGCCATCAGTAGGCGGCAGGGGGCCTCAGATACGCAGTATTTT.

This clonotype was recorded a few times. The chain couples TRBV2 to TRBJ1-6, with TRBD1 matching 8 bases. V shed 4 bases, J shed 6 bases, and the junction held 11 bases outside the gene matches. This CDR3 comprises 17 residues. The germline gives CDR1 SNHLY, CDR2 FYNNEI. CDR3 sequence reads: CASSAQGTGRGNSPLHF. As DNA, the CDR3 is TGTGCCAGCAGTGCCCAGGGGACAGGTCGGGGTAATTCACCCCTCCACTTT.

The chain uses TRBV4-3 and TRBJ1-2; weak D call: TRBD1 (5 bases). Trimming took 3 bases from V and 4 from J, leaving 9 bases between them. From germline, CDR1 is LGHNA and CDR2 YSLEER. This CDR3 is 13 amino acids long. The CDR3 is CASSQDNAYGYTF. The DNA of the CDR3 is TGCGCCAGCAGCCAGGACAACGCCTATGGCTACACCTTC.

The chain has TRBV6-2 or TRBV6-3 and TRBJ1-5; D gene unclear. V was clipped by 3 bases and J by 10 bases, with 13 bases between them. Germline CDR1 MNHEY, CDR2 SVGEGT. The CDR3 runs to 13 residues. CDR3 amino acids: CASSYSVDLPQHF. In DNA form, the CDR3 reads TGTGCCAGCAGTTATAGTGTAGACCTCCCCCAGCATTTT.

The chain joins TRBV5-5 to TRBJ2-7; no reliable D call. V lost 4 bases, J lost 7 bases, and 9 bases lay in between. The CDR3 loop spans 11 amino acids. In germline, CDR1 is SGHKS, CDR2 YYEKEE (reference sequence). CDR3 nucleotides: TGTGCCAGCAGCGGGAACAAAGAGCAGTACTTC. It specifies CASSGNKEQYF.

V gene TRBV19 combines with J gene TRBJ2-7; 12 bases match TRBD1. Trimming at V came to 2 bases and at J to 5 bases, leaving 4 bases not matched to a gene. The CDR3 consists of 15 residues. The germline V gene has CDR1 LNHDA and CDR2 SQIVND (reference sequence). CDR3 amino acids: CASSITGTGGNEQYF. The CDR3 DNA reads as TGTGCCAGTAGTATAACCGGGACAGGGGGCAACGAGCAGTACTTC.